The text below deals with one TCR beta chain. These data are taken from a study of cytomegalovirus exposure and HLA in healthy donors. The PCR had 60 Vbeta and 13 Jbeta primers. TCRdb keeps only in-frame clones here, not all; method: immunoSEQ multiplex PCR. The data hold about 55,000 clones, with around four fifths observed a single time. The CDR3 sequence is 18 residues long. Germline CDR1 SGHRS, CDR2 YFSETQ. Trimming at V came to 1 base and at J to 1 base, leaving 3 bases not matched to a gene. The TCR sequence derives from a young man in good health and CMV-seronegative. Input material: PBMCs. V is TRBV5-1 and J is TRBJ2-2, with 14 bases fitting TRBD2. DNA for the CDR3: TGCGCCAGCAGCTTGAGGACTAGCGGGAGGAGGAACACCGGGGAGCTGTTTTTT. It translates to CASSLRTSGRRNTGELFF.